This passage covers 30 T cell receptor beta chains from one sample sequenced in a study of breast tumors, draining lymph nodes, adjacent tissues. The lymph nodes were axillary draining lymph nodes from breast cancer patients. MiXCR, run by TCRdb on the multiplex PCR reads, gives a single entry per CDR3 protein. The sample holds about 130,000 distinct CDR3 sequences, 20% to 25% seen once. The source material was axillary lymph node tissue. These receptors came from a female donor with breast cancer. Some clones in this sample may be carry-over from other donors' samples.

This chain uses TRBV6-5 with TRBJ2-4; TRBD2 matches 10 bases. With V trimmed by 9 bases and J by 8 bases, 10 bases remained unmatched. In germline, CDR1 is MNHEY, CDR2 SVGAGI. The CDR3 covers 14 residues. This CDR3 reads CASKGAGGPHIQYF. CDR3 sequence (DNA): TGTGCCAGTAAAGGAGCGGGAGGGCCACACATTCAGTACTTC.

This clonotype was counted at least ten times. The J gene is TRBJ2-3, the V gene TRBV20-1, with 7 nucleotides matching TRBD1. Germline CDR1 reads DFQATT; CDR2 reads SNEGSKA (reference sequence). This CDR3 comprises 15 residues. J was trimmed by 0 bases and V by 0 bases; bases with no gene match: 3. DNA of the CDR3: TGCAGTGCTAGAGATAAGGACAGGAGCACAGATACGCAGTATTTT. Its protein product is CSARDKDRSTDTQYF.

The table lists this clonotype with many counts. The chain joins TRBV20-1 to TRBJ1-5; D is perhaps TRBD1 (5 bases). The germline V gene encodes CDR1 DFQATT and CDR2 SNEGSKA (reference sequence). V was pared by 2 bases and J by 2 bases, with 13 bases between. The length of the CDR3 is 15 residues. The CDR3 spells CSARSGGAGNQPQHF. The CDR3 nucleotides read TGCAGTGCTAGATCGGGTGGGGCAGGCAATCAGCCCCAGCATTTT.

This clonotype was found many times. The CDR3 DNA is TGCGCCAGCAGCTTGGGGGGGACAAGTAATGAGCAGTTCTTC. It is translated as CASSLGGTSNEQFF. The chain combines TRBV5-1 with TRBJ2-1; tentatively, D is TRBD1 (6 bases). In germline, CDR1 is SGHRS, CDR2 YFSETQ. CDR3 length: 14 residues. V lost 0 bases, J lost 7 bases, and 11 bases lay in between.

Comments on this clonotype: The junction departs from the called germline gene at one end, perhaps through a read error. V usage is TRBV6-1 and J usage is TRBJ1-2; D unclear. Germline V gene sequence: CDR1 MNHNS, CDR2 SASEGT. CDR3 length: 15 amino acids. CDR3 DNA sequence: TGTGCCAGCAGTCCCCAGGTGGGGAGGAACTATGGCTACCCCTTC. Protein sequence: CASSPQVGRNYGYPF.

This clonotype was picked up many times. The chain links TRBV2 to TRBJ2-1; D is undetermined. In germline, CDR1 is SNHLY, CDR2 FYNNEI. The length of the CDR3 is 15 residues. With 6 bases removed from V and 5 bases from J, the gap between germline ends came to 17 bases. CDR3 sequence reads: CASSAETPAHNEQFF. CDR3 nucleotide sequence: TGTGCCAGCAGCGCTGAGACACCGGCCCACAATGAGCAGTTCTTC.

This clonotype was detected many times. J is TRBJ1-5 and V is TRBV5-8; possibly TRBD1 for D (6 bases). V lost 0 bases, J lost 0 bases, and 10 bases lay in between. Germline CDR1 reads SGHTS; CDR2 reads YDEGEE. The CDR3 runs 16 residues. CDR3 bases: TGTGCCAGCAGCTTGGAGGGGGTGTATAGCAATCAGCCCCAGCATTTT. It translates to CASSLEGVYSNQPQHF. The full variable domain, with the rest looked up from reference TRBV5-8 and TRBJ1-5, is EAGVTQSPTHLIKTRGQQATLRCSPISGHTSVYWYQQALGLGLQFLLWYDEGEERNRGNFPPRFSGRQFPNYSSELNVNALELEDSALYLCASSLEGVYSNQPQHFGDGTRLSIL.

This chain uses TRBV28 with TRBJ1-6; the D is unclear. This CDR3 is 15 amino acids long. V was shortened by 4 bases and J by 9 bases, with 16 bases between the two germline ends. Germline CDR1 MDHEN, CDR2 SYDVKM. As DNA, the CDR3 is TGTGCCAGCAGTTCCGGAGCAGTGACTAGTTCACCCCTCCACTTT. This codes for CASSSGAVTSSPLHF.

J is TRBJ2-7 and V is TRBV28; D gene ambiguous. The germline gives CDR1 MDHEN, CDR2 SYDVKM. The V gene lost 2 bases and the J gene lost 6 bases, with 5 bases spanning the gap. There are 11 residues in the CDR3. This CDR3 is CASSLNLEQYF. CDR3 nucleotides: TGTGCCAGCAGTTTAAATCTCGAGCAGTACTTC. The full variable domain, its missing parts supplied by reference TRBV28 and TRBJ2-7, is DVKVTQSSRYLVKRTGEKVFLECVQDMDHENMFWYRQDPGLGLRLIYFSYDVKMKEKGDIPEGYSVSREKKERFSLILESASTNQTSMYLCASSLNLEQYFGPGTRLTVT.

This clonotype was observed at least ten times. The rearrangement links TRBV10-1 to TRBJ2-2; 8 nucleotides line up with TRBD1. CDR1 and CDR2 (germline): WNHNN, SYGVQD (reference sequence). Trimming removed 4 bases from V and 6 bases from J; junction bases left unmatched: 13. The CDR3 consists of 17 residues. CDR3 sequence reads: CASSVTKDREDSGELFF. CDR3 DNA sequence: TGCGCCAGCAGTGTTACCAAGGACAGGGAAGATTCCGGGGAGCTGTTTTTT.

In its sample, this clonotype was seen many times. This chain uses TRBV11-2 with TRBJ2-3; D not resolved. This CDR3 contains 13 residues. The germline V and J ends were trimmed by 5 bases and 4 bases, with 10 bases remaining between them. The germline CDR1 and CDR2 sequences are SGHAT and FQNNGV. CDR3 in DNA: TGTGCCAGCAGCATGGGTCGGGCAGATACGCAGTATTTT. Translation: CASSMGRADTQYF.

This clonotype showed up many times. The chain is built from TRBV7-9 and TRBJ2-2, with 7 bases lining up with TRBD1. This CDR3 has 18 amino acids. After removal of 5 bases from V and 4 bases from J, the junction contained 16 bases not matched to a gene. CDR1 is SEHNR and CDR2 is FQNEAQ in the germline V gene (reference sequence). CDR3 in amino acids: CASSPGGYGTELTGELFF. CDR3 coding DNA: TGTGCCAGCAGCCCTGGGGGTTACGGGACAGAGCTCACCGGGGAGCTGTTTTTT.

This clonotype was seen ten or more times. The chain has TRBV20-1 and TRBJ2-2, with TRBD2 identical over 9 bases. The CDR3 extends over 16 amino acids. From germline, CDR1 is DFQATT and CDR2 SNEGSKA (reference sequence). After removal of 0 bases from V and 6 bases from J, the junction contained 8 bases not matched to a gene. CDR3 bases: TGCAGTGCTAGAGATTGGGTAGCGGGAGCAGCCGGGGAGCTGTTTTTT. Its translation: CSARDWVAGAAGELFF.

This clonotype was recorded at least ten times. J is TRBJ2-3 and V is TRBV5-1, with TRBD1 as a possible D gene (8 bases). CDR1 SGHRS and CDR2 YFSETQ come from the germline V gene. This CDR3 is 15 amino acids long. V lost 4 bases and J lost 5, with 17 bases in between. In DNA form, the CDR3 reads TGCGCCAGCAGCCAGGGGGCGGGAGAGCTAGATACGCAGTATTTT. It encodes CASSQGAGELDTQYF. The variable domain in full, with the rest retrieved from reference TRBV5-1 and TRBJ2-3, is KAGVTQTPRYLIKTRGQQVTLSCSPISGHRSVSWYQQTPGQGLQFLFEYFSETQRNKGNFPGRFSGRQFSNSRSEMNVSTLELGDSALYLCASSQGAGELDTQYFGPGTRLTVL.

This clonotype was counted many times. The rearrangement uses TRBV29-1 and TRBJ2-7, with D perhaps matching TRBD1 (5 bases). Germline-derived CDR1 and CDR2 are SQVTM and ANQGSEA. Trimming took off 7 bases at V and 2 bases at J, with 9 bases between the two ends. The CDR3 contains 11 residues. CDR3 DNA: TGCAGCGGGACATCAACCTACGAGCAGTACTTC. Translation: CSGTSTYEQYF.

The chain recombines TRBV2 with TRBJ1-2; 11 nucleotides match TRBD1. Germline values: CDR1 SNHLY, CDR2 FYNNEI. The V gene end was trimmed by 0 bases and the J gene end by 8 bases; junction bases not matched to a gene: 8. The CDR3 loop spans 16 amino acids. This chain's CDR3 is CASSEALRDRGTGYTF. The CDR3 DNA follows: TGTGCCAGCAGTGAAGCGCTTCGGGACAGGGGGACGGGCTACACCTTC.

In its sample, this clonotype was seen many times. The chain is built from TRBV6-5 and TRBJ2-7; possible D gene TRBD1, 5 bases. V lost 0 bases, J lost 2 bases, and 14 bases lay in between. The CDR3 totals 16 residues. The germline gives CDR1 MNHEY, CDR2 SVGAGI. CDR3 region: CASSYSTQGTTYEQYF. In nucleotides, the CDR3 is TGTGCCAGCAGTTACTCGACGCAGGGAACAACCTACGAGCAGTACTTC.

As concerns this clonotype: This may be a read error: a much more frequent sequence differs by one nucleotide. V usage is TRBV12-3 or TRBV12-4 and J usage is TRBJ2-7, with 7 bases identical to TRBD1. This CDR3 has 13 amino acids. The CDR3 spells CAGSIGTVYEQYF. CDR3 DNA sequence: TGTGCCGGCAGTATCGGGACAGTGTACGAGCAGTACTTC.

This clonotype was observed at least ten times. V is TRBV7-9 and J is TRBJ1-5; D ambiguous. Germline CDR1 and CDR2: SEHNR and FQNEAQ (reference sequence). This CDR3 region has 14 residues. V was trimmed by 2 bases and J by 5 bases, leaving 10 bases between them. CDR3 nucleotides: TGTGCCAGCAGCTTATTCCCGAACGATCAGCCCCAGCATTTT. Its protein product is CASSLFPNDQPQHF.

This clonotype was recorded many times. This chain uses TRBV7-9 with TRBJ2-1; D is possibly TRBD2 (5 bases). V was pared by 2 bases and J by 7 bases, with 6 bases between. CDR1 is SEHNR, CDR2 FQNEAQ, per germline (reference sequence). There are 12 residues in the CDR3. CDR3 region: CASSLRENEQFF. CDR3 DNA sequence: TGTGCCAGCAGCTTAAGGGAGAATGAGCAGTTCTTC.

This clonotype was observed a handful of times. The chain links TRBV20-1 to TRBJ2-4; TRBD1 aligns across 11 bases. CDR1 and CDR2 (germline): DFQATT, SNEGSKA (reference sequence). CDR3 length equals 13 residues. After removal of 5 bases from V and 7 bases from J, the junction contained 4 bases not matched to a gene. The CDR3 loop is CSAFGTGGNIQYF. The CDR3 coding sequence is TGCAGTGCTTTTGGGACAGGGGGGAACATTCAGTACTTC.

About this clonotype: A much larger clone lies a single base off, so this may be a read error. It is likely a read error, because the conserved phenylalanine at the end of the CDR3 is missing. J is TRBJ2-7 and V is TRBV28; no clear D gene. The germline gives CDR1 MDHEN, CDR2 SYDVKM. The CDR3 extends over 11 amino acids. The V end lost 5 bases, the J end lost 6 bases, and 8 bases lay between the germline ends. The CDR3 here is CASSGIREQYL. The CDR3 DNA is TGTGCCAGCAGTGGGATACGCGAGCAGTACCTC.

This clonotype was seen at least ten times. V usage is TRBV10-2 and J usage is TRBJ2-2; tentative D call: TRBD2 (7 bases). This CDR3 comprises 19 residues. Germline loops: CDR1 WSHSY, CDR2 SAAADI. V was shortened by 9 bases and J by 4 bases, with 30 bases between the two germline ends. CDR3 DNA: TGCGCCAGTATTCCGGGGGGCGGGAGCTGTTTTGGAACCACCGGGGAGCTGTTTTTT. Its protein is CASIPGGGSCFGTTGELFF.

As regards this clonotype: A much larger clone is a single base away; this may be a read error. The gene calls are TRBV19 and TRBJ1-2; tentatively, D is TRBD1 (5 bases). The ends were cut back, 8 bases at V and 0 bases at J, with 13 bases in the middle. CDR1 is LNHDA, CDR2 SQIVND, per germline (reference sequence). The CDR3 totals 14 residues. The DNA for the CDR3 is TGTGCCAGTGGCCGACAGCAAACTAACTATGGCTACACCTTC. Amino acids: CASGRQQTNYGYTF. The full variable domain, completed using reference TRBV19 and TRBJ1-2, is DGGITQSPKYLFRKEGQNVTLSCEQNLNHDAMYWYRQDPGQGLRLIYYSQIVNDFQKGDIAEGYSVSREKKESFPLTVTSAQKNPTAFYLCASGRQQTNYGYTFGSGTRLTVV.

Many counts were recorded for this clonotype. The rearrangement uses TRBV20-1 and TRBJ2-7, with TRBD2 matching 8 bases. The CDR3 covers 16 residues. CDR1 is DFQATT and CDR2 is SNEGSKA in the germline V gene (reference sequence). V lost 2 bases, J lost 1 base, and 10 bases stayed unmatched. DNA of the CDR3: TGCAGTGCTAGATCCCAGACTAGCGCCCAATCCTACGAGCAGTACTTC. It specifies CSARSQTSAQSYEQYF.

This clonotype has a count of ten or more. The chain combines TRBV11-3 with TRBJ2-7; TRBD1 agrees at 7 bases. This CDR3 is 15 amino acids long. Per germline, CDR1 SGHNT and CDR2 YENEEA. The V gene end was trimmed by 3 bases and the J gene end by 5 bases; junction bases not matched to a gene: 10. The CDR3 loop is CASSLGQIASHEQYF. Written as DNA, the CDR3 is TGTGCCAGCAGCTTGGGACAGATAGCATCCCACGAGCAGTACTTC.

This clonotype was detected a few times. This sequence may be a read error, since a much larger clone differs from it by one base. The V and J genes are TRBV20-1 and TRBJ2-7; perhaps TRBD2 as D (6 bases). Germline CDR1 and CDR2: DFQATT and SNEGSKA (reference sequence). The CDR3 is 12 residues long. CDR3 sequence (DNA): TGCAGTGCTAGTCGACTAGAGGGTGAGCAGTGCTTC. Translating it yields CSASRLEGEQCF.

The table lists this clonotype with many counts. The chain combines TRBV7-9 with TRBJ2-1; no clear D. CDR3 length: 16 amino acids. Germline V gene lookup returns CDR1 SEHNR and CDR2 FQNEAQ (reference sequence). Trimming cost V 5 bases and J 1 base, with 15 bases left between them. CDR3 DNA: TGTGCCAGCAGCCCCCGTAGAGGTTTGTCCTACAATGAGCAGTTCTTC. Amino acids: CASSPRRGLSYNEQFF.

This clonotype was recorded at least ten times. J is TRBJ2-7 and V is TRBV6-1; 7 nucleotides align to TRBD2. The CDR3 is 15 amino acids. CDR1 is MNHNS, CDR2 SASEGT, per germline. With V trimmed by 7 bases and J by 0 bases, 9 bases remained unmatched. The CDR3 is CASMGGGTGSYEQYF. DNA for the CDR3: TGTGCCAGCATGGGGGGGGGGACTGGCTCCTACGAGCAGTACTTC.

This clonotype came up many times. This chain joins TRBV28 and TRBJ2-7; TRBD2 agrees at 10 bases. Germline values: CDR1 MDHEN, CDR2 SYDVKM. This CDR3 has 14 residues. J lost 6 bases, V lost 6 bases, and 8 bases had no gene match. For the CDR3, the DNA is TGTGCCAGCAGACTTAGCGGGAGGCCTTCCGAGCAGTACTTC. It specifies CASRLSGRPSEQYF.